This T cell receptor beta chain was identified during a study of cytomegalovirus exposure and HLA in healthy donors. Healthy bone marrow donors made up the cohort. J lost 3 bases, V lost 2 bases, and 5 bases had no gene match. In germline, CDR1 is MDHEN, CDR2 SYDVKM. The CDR3 runs to 15 residues. 13 Jbeta primers and 60 Vbeta primers were used for the PCR. Using immunoSEQ multiplex PCR, the repertoire was profiled, and TCRdb retains in-frame clones only, with some absent. Seen here are 170,000 or so clones, around 80% observed once, and the top ten hold approximately 6.8%. The rearrangement joins TRBV28 to TRBJ2-7; 9 nucleotides align to TRBD2. The sequenced sample consisted of PBMCs. This receptor was identified in a man aged 25 to 45 in good health and CMV-seropositive. CDR3 coding DNA: TGTGCCAGCAGTTTAGCTAGCGGGGTCTACTACGAGCAGTACTTC. This encodes CASSLASGVYYEQYF.